This T cell receptor beta chain was documented in a study of blood T cell repertoires in COVID-19. Study at large: Samples of COVID-19 (acute and convalescent) were obtained from the United States, Italy and Spain.

Some clones are missing from TCRdb's copy, which holds only in-frame ones; the method was immunoSEQ multiplex PCR. The table has 54,000 or so clones, around 90% seen once; the top ten hold approximately 7.8%. Germline V gene lookup returns CDR1 SGHKS and CDR2 YYEKEE (reference sequence). This CDR3 has 14 residues. Trimming removed 5 bases from V and 2 bases from J, with 13 bases in between. The chain links TRBV5-5 to TRBJ1-2; a possible D gene is TRBD1 (5 bases). The sequence came from a man in his fifties or sixties with active COVID-19. Sequenced: peripheral blood. The CDR3 region has the DNA TGTGCCAGCAGTAAAACGACAGAGAACTATGGCTACACCTTC. Its protein product is CASSKTTENYGYTF. The complete variable domain, with remaining parts taken from reference TRBV5-5 and TRBJ1-2, reads DAGVTQSPTHLIKTRGQQVTLRCSPISGHKSVSWYQQVLGQGPQFIFQYYEKEERGRGNFPDRFSARQFPNYSSELNVNALLLGDSALYLCASSKTTENYGYTFGSGTRLTVV.